This record looks at one T cell receptor beta chain sequence and its context. Cells designated naive CD8 were CD45RO-negative and were positively selected for CCR7, with terminally differentiated effector memory CD45RA+ cells excluded. Using immunoSEQ multiplex PCR, the repertoire was profiled, and TCRdb retains in-frame clones only, with some absent. Of nearly 2 million clones listed, about 95% are singletons. This sample is drawn from a study of shared clonotypes between healthy human individuals. The CDR3 consists of 11 residues. CDR1 and CDR2 (germline): GTSNPN, SVGIG (reference sequence). Trimming left V 5 bases short and J 7 bases short, with 11 bases between.

The chain couples TRBV30 to TRBJ1-1; D not resolved. The sequencing input was naive CD8+ T cells sorted from blood. The sequence was obtained from a man aged 18 to 30 in good health. The CDR3 DNA sequence: TGTGCCTGGGACCTCCCAAGTGAAGCTTTCTTT. Encoded protein: CAWDLPSEAFF.